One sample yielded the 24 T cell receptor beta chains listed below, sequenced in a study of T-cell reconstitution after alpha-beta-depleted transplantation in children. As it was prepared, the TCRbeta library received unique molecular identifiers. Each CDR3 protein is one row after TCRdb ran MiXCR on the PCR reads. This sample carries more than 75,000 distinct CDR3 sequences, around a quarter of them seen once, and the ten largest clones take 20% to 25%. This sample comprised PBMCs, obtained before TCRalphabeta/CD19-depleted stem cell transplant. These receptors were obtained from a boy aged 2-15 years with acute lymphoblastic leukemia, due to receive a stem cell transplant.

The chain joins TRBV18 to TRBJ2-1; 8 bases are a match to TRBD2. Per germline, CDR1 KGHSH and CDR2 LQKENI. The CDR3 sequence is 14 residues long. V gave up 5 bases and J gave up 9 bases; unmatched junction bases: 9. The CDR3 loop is CASSRREGRGEQFF. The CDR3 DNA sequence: TGTGCCAGCTCAAGACGGGAGGGCCGAGGTGAGCAGTTCTTC.

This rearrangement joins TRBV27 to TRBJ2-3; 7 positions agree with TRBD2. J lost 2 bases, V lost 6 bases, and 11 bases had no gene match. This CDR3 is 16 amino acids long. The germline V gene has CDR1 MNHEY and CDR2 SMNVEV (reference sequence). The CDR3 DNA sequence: TGTGCCAGCAGCCTTGGGCTAGCGGAGTACACAGATACGCAGTATTTT. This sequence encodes CASSLGLAEYTDTQYF.

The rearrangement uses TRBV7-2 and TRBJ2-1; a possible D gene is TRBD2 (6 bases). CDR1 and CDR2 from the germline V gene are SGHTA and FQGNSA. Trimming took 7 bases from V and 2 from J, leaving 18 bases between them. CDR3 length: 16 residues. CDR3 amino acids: CASTTKSGAAYNEQFF. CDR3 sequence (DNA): TGTGCCAGCACCACCAAGTCGGGAGCGGCCTACAATGAGCAGTTCTTC.

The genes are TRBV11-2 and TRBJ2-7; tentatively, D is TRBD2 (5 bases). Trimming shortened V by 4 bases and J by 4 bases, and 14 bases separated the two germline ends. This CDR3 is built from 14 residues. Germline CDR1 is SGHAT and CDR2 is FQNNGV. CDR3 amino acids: CASSSFSGGYEQYF. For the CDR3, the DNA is TGTGCCAGCAGCTCATTCAGCGGTGGATACGAGCAGTACTTC.

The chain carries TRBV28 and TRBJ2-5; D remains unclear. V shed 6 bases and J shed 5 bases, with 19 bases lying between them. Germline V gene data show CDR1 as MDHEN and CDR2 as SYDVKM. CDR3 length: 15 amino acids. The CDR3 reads CASSLGPERTETQYF. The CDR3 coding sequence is TGTGCCAGCAGCTTAGGACCAGAAAGAACGGAGACCCAGTACTTC. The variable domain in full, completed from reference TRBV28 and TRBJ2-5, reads DVKVTQSSRYLVKRTGEKVFLECVQDMDHENMFWYRQDPGLGLRLIYFSYDVKMKEKGDIPEGYSVSREKKERFSLILESASTNQTSMYLCASSLGPERTETQYFGPGTRLLVL.

CDR3 amino acids: CASSPPAQAGGYTF. The CDR3 region has the DNA TGTGCCAGCTCACCACCCGCTCAGGCTGGTGGCTACACCTTC. The chain links TRBV18 to TRBJ1-2, with no clear D. Trimming took 0 bases from V and 7 from J, leaving 12 bases between them. Germline CDR1 and CDR2: KGHSH and LQKENI. The CDR3 is made up of 14 amino acids.

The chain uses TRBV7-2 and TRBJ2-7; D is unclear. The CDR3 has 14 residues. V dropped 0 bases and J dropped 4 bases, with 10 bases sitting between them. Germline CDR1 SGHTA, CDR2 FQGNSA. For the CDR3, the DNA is TGTGCCAGCAGCTTAGCTTCCGGGTCATACGAGCAGTACGTC. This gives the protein CASSLASGSYEQYV.

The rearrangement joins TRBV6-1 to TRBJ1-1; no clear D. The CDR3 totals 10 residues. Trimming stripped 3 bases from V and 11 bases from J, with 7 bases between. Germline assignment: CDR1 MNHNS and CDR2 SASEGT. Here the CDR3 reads CASSDLGAFF. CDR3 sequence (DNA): TGTGCCAGCAGTGACCTTGGGGCTTTCTTT.

The CDR3 sequence is CASSQNPNTEAFF. In DNA form, the CDR3 reads TGTGCCAGCAGCCAAAACCCGAACACTGAAGCTTTCTTT. The chain has TRBV7-6 and TRBJ1-1; D not resolved. Germline-derived CDR1 and CDR2 are SGHVS and FNYEAQ. The CDR3 is made up of 13 amino acids. Trimming took off 5 bases at V and 1 base at J, with 8 bases between the two ends.

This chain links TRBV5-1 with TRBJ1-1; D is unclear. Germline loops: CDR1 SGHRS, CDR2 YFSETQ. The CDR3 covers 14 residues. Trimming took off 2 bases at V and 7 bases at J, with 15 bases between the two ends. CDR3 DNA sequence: TGCGCCAGCAGCTTAACCGCGGGCGGACTTGAAGCTTTCTTT. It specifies CASSLTAGGLEAFF.

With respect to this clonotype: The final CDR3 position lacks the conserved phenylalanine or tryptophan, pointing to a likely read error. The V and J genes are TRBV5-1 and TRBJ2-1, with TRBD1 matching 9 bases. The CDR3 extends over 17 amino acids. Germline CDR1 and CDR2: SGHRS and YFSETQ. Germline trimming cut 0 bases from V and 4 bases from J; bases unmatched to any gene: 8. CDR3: CASSLGLGQGKYNEQFL. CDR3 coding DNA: TGCGCCAGCAGCTTGGGCCTGGGACAGGGAAAGTACAATGAGCAGTTCCTC.

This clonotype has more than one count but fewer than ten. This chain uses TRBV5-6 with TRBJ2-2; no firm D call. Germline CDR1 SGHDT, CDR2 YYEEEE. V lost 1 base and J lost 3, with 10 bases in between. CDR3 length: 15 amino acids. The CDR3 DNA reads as TGTGCCAGCAGCTTGCTTCCTTTGGACACCGGGGAGCTGTTTTTT. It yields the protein CASSLLPLDTGELFF.

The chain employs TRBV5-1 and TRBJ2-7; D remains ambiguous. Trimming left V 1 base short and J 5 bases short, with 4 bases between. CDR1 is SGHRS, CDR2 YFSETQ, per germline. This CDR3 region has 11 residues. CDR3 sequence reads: CASSLTDEQYF. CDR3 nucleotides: TGCGCCAGCAGCTTGACGGACGAGCAGTACTTC. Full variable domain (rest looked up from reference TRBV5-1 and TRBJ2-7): KAGVTQTPRYLIKTRGQQVTLSCSPISGHRSVSWYQQTPGQGLQFLFEYFSETQRNKGNFPGRFSGRQFSNSRSEMNVSTLELGDSALYLCASSLTDEQYFGPGTRLTVT.

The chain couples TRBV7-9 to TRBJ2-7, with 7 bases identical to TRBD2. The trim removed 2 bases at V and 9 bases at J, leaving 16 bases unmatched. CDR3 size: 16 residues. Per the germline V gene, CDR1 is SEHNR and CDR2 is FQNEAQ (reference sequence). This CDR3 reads CASSLLGEGPWPGQYF. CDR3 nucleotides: TGTGCCAGCAGCTTACTGGGGGAGGGCCCATGGCCAGGGCAGTACTTC.

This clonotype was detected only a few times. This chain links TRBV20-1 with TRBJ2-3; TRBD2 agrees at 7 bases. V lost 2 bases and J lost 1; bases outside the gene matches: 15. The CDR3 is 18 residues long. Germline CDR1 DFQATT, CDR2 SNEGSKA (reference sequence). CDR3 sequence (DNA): TGCAGTGCTAGACCTCTAGCGGAGATAGGACCGGGCACAGATACGCAGTATTTT. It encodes CSARPLAEIGPGTDTQYF.

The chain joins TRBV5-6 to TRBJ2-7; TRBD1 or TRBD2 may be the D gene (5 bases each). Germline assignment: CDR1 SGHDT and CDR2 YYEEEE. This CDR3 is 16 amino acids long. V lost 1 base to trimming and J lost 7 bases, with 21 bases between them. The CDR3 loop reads CASSLIRAPLWGEQYF. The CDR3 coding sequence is TGTGCCAGCAGCTTGATAAGGGCCCCTCTATGGGGGGAGCAGTACTTC.

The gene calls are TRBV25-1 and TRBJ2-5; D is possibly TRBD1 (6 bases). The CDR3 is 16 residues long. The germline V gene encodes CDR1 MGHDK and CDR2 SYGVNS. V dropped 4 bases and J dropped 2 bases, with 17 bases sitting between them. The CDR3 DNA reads TGTGCCAGCAGTGGAGGGGGTCGGCCCTTTCAAGAGACCCAGTACTTC. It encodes CASSGGGRPFQETQYF.

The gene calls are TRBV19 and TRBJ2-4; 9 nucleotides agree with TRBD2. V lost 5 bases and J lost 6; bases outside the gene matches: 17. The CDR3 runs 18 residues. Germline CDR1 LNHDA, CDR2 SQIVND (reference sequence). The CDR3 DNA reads TGTGCCAGTAGTTCACAACTCCCGACTAGCGGAGGTATAAACATTCAGTACTTC. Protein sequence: CASSSQLPTSGGINIQYF.

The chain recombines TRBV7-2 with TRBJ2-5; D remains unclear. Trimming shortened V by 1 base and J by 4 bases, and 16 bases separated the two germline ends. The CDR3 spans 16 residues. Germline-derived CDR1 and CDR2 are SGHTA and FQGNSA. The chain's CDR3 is CASSLGVRSLGETQYF. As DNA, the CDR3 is TGTGCCAGCAGCTTAGGGGTCCGGTCGCTAGGAGAGACCCAGTACTTC.

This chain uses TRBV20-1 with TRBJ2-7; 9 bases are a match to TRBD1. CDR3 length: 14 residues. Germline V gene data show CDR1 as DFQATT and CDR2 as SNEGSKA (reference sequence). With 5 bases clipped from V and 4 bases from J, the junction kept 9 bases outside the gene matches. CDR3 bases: TGCAGTGCTTGGGGACAGGGAGAAGGGTACGAGCAGTACTTC. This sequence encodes CSAWGQGEGYEQYF.

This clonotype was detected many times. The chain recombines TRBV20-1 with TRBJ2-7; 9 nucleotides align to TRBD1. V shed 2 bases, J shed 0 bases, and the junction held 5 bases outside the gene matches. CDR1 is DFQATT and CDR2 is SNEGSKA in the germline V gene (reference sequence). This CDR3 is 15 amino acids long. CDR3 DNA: TGCAGTGCTAGATCCGGGACAGGGAGCTCCTACGAGCAGTACTTC. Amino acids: CSARSGTGSSYEQYF.

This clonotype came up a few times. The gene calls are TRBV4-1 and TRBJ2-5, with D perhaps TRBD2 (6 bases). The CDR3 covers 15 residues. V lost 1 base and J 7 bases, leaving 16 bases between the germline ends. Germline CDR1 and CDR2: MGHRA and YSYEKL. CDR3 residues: CASSQAAEGLGTQYF. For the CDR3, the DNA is TGCGCCAGCAGCCAAGCTGCGGAGGGACTCGGGACCCAGTACTTC.

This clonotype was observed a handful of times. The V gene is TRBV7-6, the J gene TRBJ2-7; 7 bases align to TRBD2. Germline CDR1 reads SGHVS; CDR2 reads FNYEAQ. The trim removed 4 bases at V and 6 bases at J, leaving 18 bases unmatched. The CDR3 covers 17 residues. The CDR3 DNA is TGTGCCAGCAGCTCCTCTCCACCTAGCGGTCTCCCCAGCGAGCAGTACTTC. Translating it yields CASSSSPPSGLPSEQYF.

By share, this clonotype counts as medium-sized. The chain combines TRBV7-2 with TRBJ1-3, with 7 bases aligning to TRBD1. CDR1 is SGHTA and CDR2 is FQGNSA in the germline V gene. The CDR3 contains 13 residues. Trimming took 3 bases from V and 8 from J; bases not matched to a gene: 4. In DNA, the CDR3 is TGTGCCAGCAGCTTTGCCAGGGGGGACACCATATATTTT. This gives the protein CASSFARGDTIYF. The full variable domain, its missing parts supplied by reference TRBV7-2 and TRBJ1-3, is GAGVSQSPSNKVTEKGKDVELRCDPISGHTALYWYRQSLGQGLEFLIYFQGNSAPDKSGLPSDRFSAERTGGSVSTLTIQRTQQEDSAVYLCASSFARGDTIYFGEGSWLTVV.